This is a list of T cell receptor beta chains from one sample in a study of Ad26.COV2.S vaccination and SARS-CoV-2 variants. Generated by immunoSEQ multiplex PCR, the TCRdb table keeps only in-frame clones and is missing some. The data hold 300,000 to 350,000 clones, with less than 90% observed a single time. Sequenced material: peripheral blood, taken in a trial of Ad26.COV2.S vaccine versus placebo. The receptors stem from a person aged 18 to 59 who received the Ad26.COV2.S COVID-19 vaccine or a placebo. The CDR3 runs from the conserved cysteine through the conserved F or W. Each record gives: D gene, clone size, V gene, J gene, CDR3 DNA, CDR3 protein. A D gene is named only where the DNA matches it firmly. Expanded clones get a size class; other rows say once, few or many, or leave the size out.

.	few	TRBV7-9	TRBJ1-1	TGTGCCAGCAGCTTCGGAGAGAGCACTGAAGCTTTCTTT	CASSFGESTEAFF
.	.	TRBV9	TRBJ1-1	TGTGCCAGCAGCCCCATAGACACTGAAGCTTTCTTT	CASSPIDTEAFF
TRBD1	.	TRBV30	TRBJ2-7	TGTGCCTACGAGACAGGGGGCTCCTACGAGCAGTACTTC	CAYETGGSYEQYF
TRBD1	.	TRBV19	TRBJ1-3	TGTGCCAGTAGTCCCCAGGGGGCGAACACCATATATTTT	CASSPQGANTIYF
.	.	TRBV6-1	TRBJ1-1	TGTGCCAGCAGTGATACGGACGGGAACACTGAAGCTTTCTTT	CASSDTDGNTEAFF
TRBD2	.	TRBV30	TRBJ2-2	TGTGCCTGGAGAGGTTTAGCGGGAGGGTCCACCGGGGAGCTGTTTTTT	CAWRGLAGGSTGELFF
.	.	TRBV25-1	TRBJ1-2	TGTGCCAGCAGTGTTGGATCTGGCTACACCTTC	CASSVGSGYTF
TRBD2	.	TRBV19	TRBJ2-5	TGTGCCAGTAGTCCAAAACTAGCGGGAGGGGAGACCCAGTACTTC	CASSPKLAGGETQYF
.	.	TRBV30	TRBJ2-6	TGTGCCTGGACCCACGAGACTGGGGCCAACGTCCTGACTTTC	CAWTHETGANVLTF
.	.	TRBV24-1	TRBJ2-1	.	CATSDFGPGGYNEQFF
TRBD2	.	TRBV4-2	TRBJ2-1	TGTGCCAGCAGCCAACAACCGGGACTAGAATACAATGAGCAGTTCTTC	CASSQQPGLEYNEQFF
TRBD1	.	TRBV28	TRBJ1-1	TGTGCCACTACGGGACAGGGCGGTAAGGCTTTCTTT	CATTGQGGKAFF
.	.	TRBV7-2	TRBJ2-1	TGTGCCAGCAGCTTGCAGCCGGGTTTCCGTGAGCAGTTCTTC	CASSLQPGFREQFF
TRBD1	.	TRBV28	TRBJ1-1	TGTGCCAGCAGTTCACAGGGGCCCGGGTCGGACACTGAAGCTTTCTTT	CASSSQGPGSDTEAFF
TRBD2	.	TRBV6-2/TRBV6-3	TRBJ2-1	TGTGCCAGCAGTTACTCTCCGACTAGCCGGAATGAGCAGTTCTTC	CASSYSPTSRNEQFF
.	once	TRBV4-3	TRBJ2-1	TGCGCCAGCAGCCAGACGGGCTACGGCAATGAGCAGTTCTTC	CASSQTGYGNEQFF
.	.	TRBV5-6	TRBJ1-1	TGTGCCAGCAGCTTGAGGGGAAGTTCTGAAGCTTTCTTT	CASSLRGSSEAFF
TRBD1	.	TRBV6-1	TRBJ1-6	TGTGCCAGCAGTGACCAGGGGGCGCGGTACTCACCCCTCCACTTT	CASSDQGARYSPLHF
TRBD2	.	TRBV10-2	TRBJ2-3	TGCGCCAGCAGCCCCGGGGGGGGGCGGGATACGCAGTATTTT	CASSPGGGRDTQYF
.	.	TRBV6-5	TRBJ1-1	TGTGCCAGTAGACAGGCGCGGACTGAAGCTTTCTTT	CASRQARTEAFF
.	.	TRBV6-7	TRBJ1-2	TGTGCCAGCAGTTACTCGAACGGGGTCTATGGCTACACCTTC	CASSYSNGVYGYTF
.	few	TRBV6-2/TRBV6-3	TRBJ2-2	TGTGCCAGCAGTTACGGGGTAGCGGACACCGGGGAGCTGTTTTTT	CASSYGVADTGELFF
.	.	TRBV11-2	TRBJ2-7	TGTGCCAGCAGTGGGACGAATAGGGGCTACGAGCAGTACTTC	CASSGTNRGYEQYF
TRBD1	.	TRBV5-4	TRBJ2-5	TGTGCCAGCAGTCTTCCGGACAGGGCGGAGACCCAGTACTTC	CASSLPDRAETQYF
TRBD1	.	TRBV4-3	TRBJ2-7	TGCGCCAGCAGCCAAGATGAGGGACAGGGGTCCTACGAGCAGTACTTC	CASSQDEGQGSYEQYF
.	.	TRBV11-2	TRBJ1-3	TGTGCCAGCAGCTTAGAAGTTCACTCTGGAAACACCATATATTTT	CASSLEVHSGNTIYF
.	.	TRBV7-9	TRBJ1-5	TGTGCCAGCACCCTGGTTATGGACAAAACCTTTCAACAGGATCAGCCCCAGCATTTT	CASTLVMDKTFQQDQPQHF
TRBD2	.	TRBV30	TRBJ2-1	TGTGCCTGGAGTTATAGGACCGTAGCGGGAGGGGCCTACAATGAGCAGTTCTTC	CAWSYRTVAGGAYNEQFF
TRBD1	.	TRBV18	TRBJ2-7	TGTGCCAGCTCACCACGGGACAGGAGTCGGGAGCAGTACTTC	CASSPRDRSREQYF
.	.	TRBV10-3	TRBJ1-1	TGTGCCATCAAGGGGAGTTCGAACACTGAAGCTTTCTTT	CAIKGSSNTEAFF
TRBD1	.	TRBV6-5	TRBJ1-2	TGTGCCAGCAGTTACGACAGGGAAAACTATGGCTACACCTTC	CASSYDRENYGYTF
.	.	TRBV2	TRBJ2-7	TGTGCCAGCAGGGTGGGACAATCAGCTTCCTACGAGCAGTACTTC	CASRVGQSASYEQYF
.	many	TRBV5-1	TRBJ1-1	TGCGCCAGCAGCTTGGGTTGGGGGTTCACTGAAGCTTTCTTT	CASSLGWGFTEAFF
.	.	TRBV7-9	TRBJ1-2	TGTGCCAGCAGATATGAGGAGTATGGCTACACCTTC	CASRYEEYGYTF
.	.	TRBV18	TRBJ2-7	TGTGCCAGCTCACTGGCGGCAGGTCAGGACTACGAGCAGTACTTC	CASSLAAGQDYEQYF
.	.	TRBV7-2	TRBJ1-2	TGTGCCAGCAGCTTCGAACGGATCTATGGCTACACCTTC	CASSFERIYGYTF
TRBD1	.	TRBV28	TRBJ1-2	TGTGCCAGCAACCCACCGGGACAGGGGGCGGGTGGCTACACCTTC	CASNPPGQGAGGYTF
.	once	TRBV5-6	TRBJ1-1	TGTGCCAGCACCTGGGGGGCGAACACTGAAGCTTTCTTT	CASTWGANTEAFF
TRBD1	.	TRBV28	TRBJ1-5	TGTGCCAGCAGTTCGATGACAGGGGGCTGGAATCAGCCCCAGCATTTT	CASSSMTGGWNQPQHF
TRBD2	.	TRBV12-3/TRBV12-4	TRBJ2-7	TGTGCCACCGGACTAGCGGGCCCCTACGAGCAGTACTTC	CATGLAGPYEQYF
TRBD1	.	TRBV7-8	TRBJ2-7	TGTGCCAGCACCCGACAGGGGGAGCACGAGCAGTACTTC	CASTRQGEHEQYF
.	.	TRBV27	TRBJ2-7	TGTGCCAGCAAACCACAGTCGGCAGCGACATTCTTC	CASKPQSAATFF
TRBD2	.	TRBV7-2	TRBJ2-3	TGTGCCAGCAGCTTGGGGGGGGGTTCGTATTTT	CASSLGGGSYF
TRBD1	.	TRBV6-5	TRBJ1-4	TGTGCCAGCATGAGGCAGGGGGGGGAAAAACTGTTTTTT	CASMRQGGEKLFF
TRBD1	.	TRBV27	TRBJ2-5	TGTGCCAGCAGTCAAGGACAGGGGGCACTGGGCCAGTACTTC	CASSQGQGALGQYF
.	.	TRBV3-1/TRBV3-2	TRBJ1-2	TGTGCCAGCAGCCAAGACCCAGGGACGGGCTACACCTTC	CASSQDPGTGYTF
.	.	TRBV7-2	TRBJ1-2	TGTGCCAGCAGCTTATCAAACAGGGCTAACTATGGCTACACCTTC	CASSLSNRANYGYTF
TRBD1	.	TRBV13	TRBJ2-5	TGTGCCAGCAGCCCGACAGGGAGAGGCGGAGAGACCCAGTACTTC	CASSPTGRGGETQYF